This T cell receptor (beta chain) comes out of a study of cytomegalovirus exposure and HLA in healthy donors. Study conclusions and caveats: In vitro confirmation showed a few CMV-associated chains to be CMV antigen specific. Overall, under 200 TCR beta chains were annotated as cytomegalovirus-associated. One later analysis, an examination of the approximately 120 validation repertoires, found that first-cohort TCR clusters tended to co-occur in them.

On this clone: Its target is unknown.

Produced via immunoSEQ multiplex PCR; TCRdb's table is partial and in-frame only. The table has around 100,000 clones, roughly 94% seen once; the top ten hold 0.89%. The sequence was obtained from a young woman in good health and CMV-seronegative. Sequences were obtained from PBMCs.

CDR3 protein: CASSDPRFGANYGYTF. The CDR3 nucleotides read TGTGCCAGCAGTGATCCCAGGTTCGGGGCTAACTATGGCTACACCTTC. The J gene is TRBJ1-2, the V gene TRBV6-1; no clear D gene. This CDR3 contains 16 residues. CDR1 MNHNS and CDR2 SASEGT come from the germline V gene. The germline V and J ends were trimmed by 3 bases and 0 bases, with 14 bases remaining between them.